The 8 T cell receptor beta chains listed next were all sequenced from one sample in a study of CD8 T cells in ankylosing spondylitis. TCRdb passed the 5' RACE reads through MiXCR, listing each CDR3 protein once. The sample contains tens of thousands of distinct CDR3 sequences, around 6.4% of which appear only once. Material for sequencing was synovial fluid, either unsorted or a sorted T cell fraction (not recorded which). The receptors were sampled from a male donor with ankylosing spondylitis.

In this sample, this clonotype turned up many times. The genes are TRBV28 and TRBJ2-3, with D possibly matching TRBD2 (5 bases). CDR1 MDHEN and CDR2 SYDVKM come from the germline V gene. With 3 bases removed from V and 2 bases from J, the gap between germline ends came to 12 bases. This CDR3 contains 15 residues. The CDR3 nucleotides read TGTGCCAGCAGTTTGGCTAGCAGACCCACAGATACGCAGTATTTT. Translation gives CASSLASRPTDTQYF.

The chain recombines TRBV5-6 with TRBJ2-1; 10 positions match TRBD2. From germline, CDR1 is SGHDT and CDR2 YYEEEE. This CDR3 contains 14 residues. V lost 4 bases and J lost 9; bases outside the gene matches: 7. CDR3 sequence reads: CASSETSGSGEQFF. CDR3 sequence (DNA): TGTGCCAGCAGCGAGACTAGCGGGTCTGGTGAGCAGTTCTTC.

This clonotype was counted between two and nine times. The chain uses TRBV5-1 and TRBJ2-7; D assignment may be TRBD1 or TRBD2 (6 bases each). V lost 2 bases to trimming and J lost 5 bases, with 20 bases between them. The germline V gene encodes CDR1 SGHRS and CDR2 YFSETQ. The CDR3 spans 16 residues. CDR3 amino acids: CASSFSGGSVVDEQYF. In nucleotides, the CDR3 is TGCGCCAGCAGCTTTTCCGGGGGCAGTGTGGTAGACGAGCAGTACTTC.

The sample holds one count of this clonotype. The chain joins TRBV5-1 to TRBJ2-2; 8 nucleotides match TRBD1. The V gene's germline CDR1 is SGHRS and CDR2 YFSETQ. The V and J ends lost 4 bases and 6 bases, in that order; junction bases with no gene match: 5. The CDR3 is 14 amino acids. The CDR3 protein is CASSGQGKSGELFF. The CDR3 DNA reads TGCGCCAGCAGCGGACAGGGAAAGTCCGGGGAGCTGTTTTTT.

This clonotype was counted many times. The V and J genes are TRBV28 and TRBJ2-7, with 13 bases matching TRBD2. CDR3 length: 13 residues. Germline V gene sequence: CDR1 MDHEN, CDR2 SYDVKM. V shed 8 bases and J 7 bases; nucleotides not matched to a gene: 5. The CDR3 here is CASRTSGSMEQYF. The CDR3 DNA reads TGTGCCAGCCGGACTAGCGGGAGTATGGAGCAGTACTTC.

At least ten counts were recorded for this clonotype. The chain carries TRBV24-1 and TRBJ2-7, with 10 nucleotides matching TRBD1. Germline CDR1 and CDR2: KGHDR and SFDVKD. Losses at the gene ends were 6 bases for V and 6 bases for J; bases not matched to a gene: 7. CDR3 length equals 14 residues. CDR3 bases: TGTGCCACCAGTTCCGGGACAGGGGTCTTCGAGCAGTACTTC. It codes for CATSSGTGVFEQYF.

This clonotype was detected many times. The V gene is TRBV28, the J gene TRBJ2-2; D is perhaps TRBD1 (6 bases). This CDR3 region has 14 residues. CDR1 is MDHEN, CDR2 SYDVKM, per germline. V was shortened by 8 bases and J by 8 bases, with 18 bases between the two germline ends. CDR3 in amino acids: CASGLGTSGGELFF. CDR3 DNA sequence: TGTGCCAGCGGCCTCGGGACATCTGGGGGGGAGCTGTTTTTT.

This clonotype was detected ten times or more. The V and J genes are TRBV20-1 and TRBJ2-3; TRBD1 is a possible D gene (6 bases). Germline V CDR1 and CDR2: DFQATT, SNEGSKA (reference sequence). CDR3 size: 14 residues. V dropped 6 bases and J dropped 2 bases, with 15 bases sitting between them. The CDR3 nucleotides read TGCAGTGCCAGCCGACAGGTGGACACAGATACGCAGTATTTT. It is translated as CSASRQVDTDTQYF.